This passage covers 32 T cell receptor beta chains from one sample sequenced in a study of neurological immune-mediated disorders (dated by TCRdb to between 2019 and 2020). Receptor amplification or capture employed 5' RACE. The sequencing machine was an Illumina HiSeq 2500. TCRdb reran the public reads through fastp at Q25 and MiXCR, keeping productive beta chains. One record per CDR3 amino acid sequence lists the most common genes and DNA. The sample contains over 15,000 distinct CDR3 sequences, under 15% of them found a single time. Clones ranked in the top ten supply roughly an eighth of the sample. Sequenced input: PBMCs. These receptors all stem from a man in his sixties with HTLV-1-associated myelopathy (HAM/TSP).

This clonotype came up many times. This rearrangement joins TRBV7-2 to TRBJ2-2, with D uncertain. The CDR3 sequence is 17 residues long. Trimming took off 2 bases at V and 2 bases at J, with 15 bases between the two ends. From germline, CDR1 is SGHTA and CDR2 FQGNSA. CDR3 region: CASSLIGWATNTGELFF. The CDR3 coding sequence is TGTGCCAGCAGCTTAATTGGTTGGGCAACTAACACCGGGGAGCTGTTTTTT.

This clonotype was counted at least ten times. This chain connects TRBV28 to TRBJ2-7; 13 bases are shared with TRBD2. The germline gives CDR1 MDHEN, CDR2 SYDVKM. J gave up 0 bases and V 2 bases, and 4 bases lay outside the gene matches. The CDR3 length is 17 residues. This CDR3 reads CASSLTGTSGASYEQYF. The CDR3 DNA reads TGTGCCAGCAGTTTAACCGGGACTAGCGGGGCCTCCTACGAGCAGTACTTC. The variable domain in full, completed from reference TRBV28 and TRBJ2-7, reads DVKVTQSSRYLVKRTGEKVFLECVQDMDHENMFWYRQDPGLGLRLIYFSYDVKMKEKGDIPEGYSVSREKKERFSLILESASTNQTSMYLCASSLTGTSGASYEQYFGPGTRLTVT.

This clonotype was observed many times. The V and J genes are TRBV20-1 and TRBJ2-1, with 8 bases identical to TRBD2. The trim removed 2 bases at V and 3 bases at J, leaving 6 bases unmatched. CDR3 length: 15 amino acids. From germline, CDR1 is DFQATT and CDR2 SNEGSKA (reference sequence). The CDR3 is CSARPSGGVYNEQFF. CDR3 bases: TGCAGTGCTAGACCTTCCGGGGGGGTCTACAATGAGCAGTTCTTC.

In its sample, this clonotype was seen many times. This chain links TRBV12-5 with TRBJ1-2; TRBD1 is a possible D gene (6 bases). The CDR3 contains 15 residues. V dropped 1 base and J dropped 4 bases, with 13 bases sitting between them. Germline V gene lookup returns CDR1 LGHNT and CDR2 FRNRAP. The chain's CDR3 is CASGLGSGGVYGYTF. Here the CDR3 DNA reads TGTGCTAGTGGTTTGGGCTCCGGGGGCGTCTATGGCTACACCTTC.

This clonotype was picked up many times. The chain is built from TRBV7-2 and TRBJ2-2; D is ambiguous. The CDR3 extends over 13 amino acids. Trimming cost V 3 bases and J 6 bases, with 8 bases left between them. Germline V gives CDR1 SGHTA, CDR2 FQGNSA. CDR3 residues: CASSFTKSGELFF. CDR3 coding DNA: TGTGCCAGCAGCTTCACCAAGTCCGGGGAGCTGTTTTTT.

This clonotype came up many times. The chain couples TRBV14 to TRBJ2-7, with D tentatively TRBD2 (6 bases). Between the trimmed V and J ends, which lost 4 bases and 0 bases, there was a span of 16 bases. The CDR3 is made up of 16 amino acids. Germline values: CDR1 SGHDN, CDR2 FVKESK. CDR3 nucleotide sequence: TGTGCCAGCAGCCCCATGACTGGGAGGAGCTCCTACGAGCAGTACTTC. Amino acid sequence: CASSPMTGRSSYEQYF.

This clonotype was observed many times. V usage is TRBV5-5 and J usage is TRBJ1-6; D gene unclear. This CDR3 region has 15 residues. The germline V gene has CDR1 SGHKS and CDR2 YYEKEE (reference sequence). V gave up 0 bases and J gave up 5 bases, with 9 bases separating them. The CDR3 coding sequence is TGTGCCAGCAGCTTGGACCCGACCCATAATTCACCCCTCCACTTT. Its protein product is CASSLDPTHNSPLHF.

About this clonotype: A much larger clone is a single base away; this may be a read error. The chain joins TRBV14 to TRBJ1-2, with 9 bases matching TRBD1. The length of the CDR3 is 16 residues. Germline assignment: CDR1 SGHDN and CDR2 FVKESK. CDR3 residues: CVSSRRTGADNYGYTF. The DNA of the CDR3 is TGTGTCAGCAGCCGCAGGACAGGGGCGGATAACTATGGCTACACCTTC.

This clonotype was seen ten or more times. The chain uses TRBV2 and TRBJ2-1, with 9 bases aligning to TRBD2. CDR1 is SNHLY and CDR2 is FYNNEI in the germline V gene. V lost 6 bases and J lost 0; bases outside the gene matches: 3. The CDR3 covers 15 residues. The CDR3 loop reads CASRSGGSSYNEQFF. CDR3 sequence (DNA): TGTGCCAGCAGAAGCGGGGGGAGCTCCTACAATGAGCAGTTCTTC.

The chain uses TRBV5-1 and TRBJ1-3; no clear D. CDR1 SGHRS and CDR2 YFSETQ come from the germline V gene. This CDR3 spans 14 amino acids. Between the trimmed V and J ends, which lost 4 bases and 4 bases, there was a span of 12 bases. Here the CDR3 reads CASSMTPDGNTIYF. CDR3 DNA: TGCGCCAGCAGCATGACACCAGACGGAAACACCATATATTTT.

By proportion, this clonotype is medium-sized (0.01 to 0.1%). The V and J genes are TRBV5-5 and TRBJ2-7, with D possibly TRBD2 on 6 matching bases. The germline gives CDR1 SGHKS, CDR2 YYEKEE (reference sequence). The CDR3 length is 15 residues. The V end was cut by 0 bases, the J end by 2 bases, with 12 bases between. The CDR3 DNA reads TGTGCCAGCAGCTTGGCGGCTAGCGTTGCCTACGAGCAGTACTTC. Its protein is CASSLAASVAYEQYF.

This clonotype was seen ten or more times. The V call is TRBV27, the J call TRBJ1-5, with a possible D match to TRBD1 (6 bases). The CDR3 loop spans 14 amino acids. Trimming stripped 8 bases from V and 3 bases from J, with 14 bases between. CDR1 is MNHEY, CDR2 SMNVEV, per germline (reference sequence). Here the CDR3 DNA reads TGTGCCAGCGGCGACACAGGGTACAATCAGCCCCAGCATTTT. Translated: CASGDTGYNQPQHF.

This clonotype was detected ten times or more. The chain employs TRBV7-2 and TRBJ2-2; D call uncertain. This CDR3 has 13 residues. Trimming shortened V by 5 bases and J by 0 bases, and 4 bases separated the two germline ends. Germline CDR1 reads SGHTA; CDR2 reads FQGNSA. In DNA form, the CDR3 reads TGTGCCAGCAGCAGGGCGAACACCGGGGAGCTGTTTTTT. Residues: CASSRANTGELFF.

This clonotype has ten or more counts. This rearrangement joins TRBV6-5 to TRBJ1-1; TRBD1 matches at 8 bases. CDR3 length: 13 amino acids. The germline CDR1 and CDR2 sequences are MNHEY and SVGAGI. V dropped 5 bases and J dropped 9; count of bases not matched to a gene: 8. The CDR3 nucleotides read TGTGCCAGCAGTCCAGGGGGCGCATCTAAAGCTTTCTTT. As protein: CASSPGGASKAFF.

V gene TRBV12-2 combines with J gene TRBJ2-1; the D call in the table, TRBD1, was not verified against the DNA. TRBV12-2 is flagged as a pseudogene. The CDR3 length is 17 residues. The CDR3 coding sequence is TGTTCAAGTCGCTTTTTACAGGGTACGGTAGCCTACAATGAGCAGTTCTTC. As protein: CSSRFLQGTVAYNEQFF.

This clonotype was seen many times. The CDR3 region has the DNA TGTGCCAGTAATGCGGGACTAGCGCCCGGGGAGCTGTTTTTT. Protein product: CASNAGLAPGELFF. This chain uses TRBV19 with TRBJ2-2, with 10 bases matching TRBD2. CDR1 is LNHDA, CDR2 SQIVND, per germline (reference sequence). Trimming took 7 bases from V and 6 from J; bases not matched to a gene: 5. The CDR3 covers 14 residues.

This clonotype came up many times. V and J are TRBV20-1 and TRBJ2-4, with D perhaps given as TRBD1 or TRBD2 (5 bases each). Per germline, CDR1 DFQATT and CDR2 SNEGSKA (reference sequence). This CDR3 is 15 amino acids long. The V end lost 0 bases, the J end lost 2 bases, and 11 bases lay between the germline ends. As DNA, the CDR3 is TGCAGTGCTAGAGATGGGGGACGAACCAAAAACATTCAGTACTTC. Amino acid sequence: CSARDGGRTKNIQYF.

This clonotype was seen repeatedly, ten times or more. The chain couples TRBV7-9 to TRBJ2-7; D is unclear. CDR1 and CDR2 (germline): SEHNR, FQNEAQ (reference sequence). Trimming shortened V by 3 bases and J by 5 bases, and 14 bases separated the two germline ends. The CDR3 covers 14 residues. The CDR3 sequence: CASSLDLRRHEQYF. CDR3 DNA sequence: TGTGCCAGCAGCTTGGACCTCCGAAGGCACGAGCAGTACTTC.

This clonotype was seen at least ten times. V and J are TRBV3-1 and TRBJ2-1; D is possibly TRBD2 (5 bases). In germline, CDR1 is LGHDT, CDR2 YNNKEL (reference sequence). The CDR3 spans 14 residues. V was shortened by 3 bases and J by 11 bases, with 17 bases between the two germline ends. CDR3 sequence: CASSQQLDSSKQFF. CDR3 sequence (DNA): TGTGCCAGCAGCCAGCAACTAGATTCAAGCAAGCAGTTCTTC.

This clonotype showed up many times. CDR3 amino acids: CSALRGALNEKLFF. The CDR3 bases are TGCAGTGCACTGCGGGGGGCGTTAAATGAAAAACTGTTTTTT. The genes are TRBV20-1 and TRBJ1-4, with D possibly TRBD1 on 6 matching bases. Germline V CDR1 and CDR2: DFQATT, SNEGSKA (reference sequence). Trimming left V 6 bases short and J 5 bases short, with 16 bases between. The CDR3 is made up of 14 amino acids.

This clonotype is labeled medium-sized. The J gene is TRBJ1-2, the V gene TRBV4-3; a possible D gene is TRBD1 (5 bases). Germline loops: CDR1 LGHNA, CDR2 YSLEER. The CDR3 sequence is 14 residues long. Between the trimmed V and J ends, which lost 1 base and 2 bases, there was a span of 8 bases. This chain's CDR3 is CASSQGGQNYGYTF. In DNA, the CDR3 is TGCGCCAGCAGCCAAGGAGGACAAAACTATGGCTACACCTTC.

This clonotype was counted ten times or more. The V and J genes are TRBV11-2 and TRBJ2-2; 8 positions match TRBD2. Germline V CDR1 and CDR2: SGHAT, FQNNGV. CDR3 size: 13 residues. V shed 5 bases and J 7 bases; nucleotides not matched to a gene: 3. As DNA, the CDR3 is TGTGCCAGCAGCACTCGGGGGGGCGGGGAGCTGTTTTTT. Translating gives CASSTRGGGELFF.

This clonotype is judged medium-sized. The V gene is TRBV4-2, the J gene TRBJ2-5, with 7 bases identical to TRBD2. Germline CDR1 and CDR2: LGHNA and YNFKEQ. V was pared by 0 bases and J by 2 bases, with 6 bases of the junction left unmatched. There are 16 residues in the CDR3. As DNA, the CDR3 is TGTGCCAGCAGCCAAGAAGGCGGGGGAAGACAAGAGACCCAGTACTTC. Its translation is CASSQEGGGRQETQYF.

The chain employs TRBV7-2 and TRBJ2-4; D perhaps matches TRBD1 (6 bases). With 3 bases removed from V and 1 base from J, the gap between germline ends came to 7 bases. Germline V gene sequence: CDR1 SGHTA, CDR2 FQGNSA. This CDR3 spans 14 amino acids. The CDR3 reads CASSFTGAKNIQYF. Here the CDR3 DNA reads TGTGCCAGCAGCTTTACAGGGGCCAAAAACATTCAGTACTTC.

This clonotype was detected many times. V gene TRBV7-9 combines with J gene TRBJ1-2; 7 bases match TRBD1. This CDR3 comprises 13 residues. CDR1 and CDR2 from the germline V gene are SEHNR and FQNEAQ (reference sequence). V dropped 5 bases and J dropped 7; count of bases not matched to a gene: 7. CDR3 nucleotide sequence: TGTGCCAGCAGCCTCGACAGGGAATTTGGCTACACCTTC. Encoded protein: CASSLDREFGYTF.

This clonotype has more than one count but fewer than ten. The chain has TRBV6-5 and TRBJ2-3; TRBD2 agrees at 8 bases. J was trimmed by 0 bases and V by 3 bases; bases with no gene match: 5. Germline assignment: CDR1 MNHEY and CDR2 SVGAGI. This CDR3 is built from 16 residues. The CDR3 region is CASSYRTSRSTDTQYF. The DNA of the CDR3 is TGTGCCAGCAGTTATCGGACTAGCCGTAGCACAGATACGCAGTATTTT.

At least ten counts were recorded for this clonotype. The V call is TRBV7-8, the J call TRBJ2-1; D is ambiguous. V was trimmed by 0 bases and J by 2 bases, leaving 8 bases between them. The V gene's germline CDR1 is SGHVS and CDR2 FQNEAQ. The CDR3 consists of 15 residues. The CDR3 coding sequence is TGTGCCAGCAGCTTAGCCATCGAGCCCTACAATGAGCAGTTCTTC. Translation gives CASSLAIEPYNEQFF.

This clonotype has a count of ten or more. V usage is TRBV5-1 and J usage is TRBJ1-5, with a tentative D call TRBD1 (6 bases). The V and J ends lost 4 bases and 2 bases respectively, with 10 bases between them. The CDR3 sequence is 14 residues long. Germline CDR1 SGHRS, CDR2 YFSETQ. This chain's CDR3 is CASSTGTGNQPQHF. The CDR3 bases are TGCGCCAGCAGCACAGGGACGGGCAATCAGCCCCAGCATTTT.

Worth noting for this clonotype: The junction does not match germline at one end; this may be a read error. This sequence joins TRBV24-1 and TRBJ2-1; 11 bases are shared with TRBD2. Per the germline V gene, CDR1 is KGHDR and CDR2 is SFDVKD. CDR3 size: 16 residues. CDR3 protein: CSTSAASGGPENEQFF. The CDR3 bases are TGTTCCACCAGCGCCGCTAGCGGGGGGCCCGAGAATGAGCAGTTCTTC.

In this sample, this clonotype turned up many times. The chain has TRBV5-1 and TRBJ2-5; possibly TRBD2 for D (6 bases). The CDR3 extends over 14 amino acids. Trimming cost V 5 bases and J 0 bases, with 11 bases left between them. CDR1 and CDR2 (germline): SGHRS, YFSETQ. The CDR3 nucleotides are TGCGCCAGCAGGGGGGGACCAAACCAAGAGACCCAGTACTTC. This translates into CASRGGPNQETQYF.

Many counts were recorded for this clonotype. The chain carries TRBV5-1 and TRBJ1-2; D perhaps matches TRBD1 (5 bases). This CDR3 has 13 amino acids. The V end lost 4 bases, the J end lost 8 bases, and 15 bases lay between the germline ends. In germline, CDR1 is SGHRS, CDR2 YFSETQ. CDR3 nucleotides: TGCGCCAGCAGCGTGGGGCTCGGGGCGGGCTACACCTTC. It codes for CASSVGLGAGYTF. Drawing the rest from reference TRBV5-1 and TRBJ1-2, the complete variable domain is KAGVTQTPRYLIKTRGQQVTLSCSPISGHRSVSWYQQTPGQGLQFLFEYFSETQRNKGNFPGRFSGRQFSNSRSEMNVSTLELGDSALYLCASSVGLGAGYTFGSGTRLTVV.

At least ten counts were recorded for this clonotype. The chain joins TRBV5-1 to TRBJ1-5; D is undetermined. The CDR3 consists of 15 residues. Germline V gene sequence: CDR1 SGHRS, CDR2 YFSETQ. V lost 0 bases and J 0 bases, leaving 7 bases between the germline ends. The DNA of the CDR3 is TGCGCCAGCAGCTTGGATCAAGGTAGCAATCAGCCCCAGCATTTT. Protein: CASSLDQGSNQPQHF.